These T cell receptor beta chains were read from a single sample in a study of graft-versus-host responses after intestinal transplantation. The antigens of these receptors remain unknown. The assay was immunoSEQ multiplex PCR, and TCRdb's table has in-frame clones only and misses some. The data show tens of thousands of clones, with 90% to 95% seen just once and roughly 6% held by the top ten. Here the sequenced sample was unstimulated CD8+ T cells sorted from spleen or lymph node cells, taken before intestinal transplant. Receptor source: a human donor who received an intestinal transplant. Each CDR3 is given with its conserved first and last residue. Each record gives: J gene, V gene, CDR3 protein.

j_call: TRBJ2-1
v_call: TRBV11-2
cdr3_aa: CASSQIRSRERSSYNEQFF

j_call: TRBJ2-1
v_call: TRBV5-4
cdr3_aa: CASSSADSSYNEQFF

j_call: TRBJ1-2
v_call: TRBV9
cdr3_aa: CASSSGGYGYTF

j_call: TRBJ1-1
v_call: TRBV29-1
cdr3_aa: CSVLTGTGGQAFF

j_call: TRBJ2-1
v_call: TRBV5-4
cdr3_aa: CASSRNTGTYNEQFF

j_call: TRBJ1-1
v_call: TRBV2
cdr3_aa: CASSEALFRGEDTEAFF

j_call: TRBJ2-3
v_call: TRBV9
cdr3_aa: CASSVGERGLTDTQYF

j_call: TRBJ2-3
v_call: TRBV4-1
cdr3_aa: CASSQAGDTQYF

j_call: TRBJ2-5
v_call: TRBV27
cdr3_aa: CASSPRLAGPQETQYF

j_call: TRBJ2-1
v_call: TRBV10-1
cdr3_aa: CASSPVGHPYNEQFF

j_call: TRBJ2-7
v_call: TRBV7-6
cdr3_aa: CASSLASSHYEQYF

j_call: TRBJ2-3
v_call: TRBV20-1
cdr3_aa: CSAQTDTQYF

j_call: TRBJ2-7
v_call: TRBV6-6
cdr3_aa: CASSYSPYEQYF

j_call: TRBJ2-1
v_call: TRBV4-2
cdr3_aa: CASSQDGETAYNEQFF

j_call: TRBJ2-3
v_call: TRBV27
cdr3_aa: CASSSIAQLTDTQYF

j_call: TRBJ1-5
v_call: TRBV2
cdr3_aa: CASNDWANWPQHF

j_call: TRBJ2-1
v_call: TRBV6-4
cdr3_aa: CASSDSARVNNEQFF

j_call: TRBJ2-7
v_call: TRBV6-6
cdr3_aa: CASSAPGGGWYEQYF

j_call: TRBJ2-7
v_call: TRBV5-5
cdr3_aa: CASSLGRIYEQYF

j_call: TRBJ2-7
v_call: TRBV6-5
cdr3_aa: CASSYGRLYEQYF

j_call: TRBJ1-1
v_call: TRBV6-5
cdr3_aa: CASSVRQGTHTEAFF

j_call: TRBJ2-7
v_call: TRBV6-6
cdr3_aa: CASSYSRDRGTYEQYF

j_call: TRBJ1-4
v_call: TRBV9
cdr3_aa: CASSSGHVINEKLFF

j_call: TRBJ1-4
v_call: TRBV25-1
cdr3_aa: CASSESITGINEKLFF

j_call: TRBJ2-5
v_call: TRBV6-5
cdr3_aa: CASSYSRTSGETQYF

j_call: TRBJ2-2
v_call: TRBV9
cdr3_aa: CASSPIPGLLSGELFF

j_call: TRBJ1-3
v_call: TRBV10-2
cdr3_aa: CASSEGQAISGNTIYF

j_call: TRBJ1-5
v_call: TRBV6-6
cdr3_aa: CASSFTGDQPQHF

j_call: TRBJ2-6
v_call: TRBV7-9
cdr3_aa: CASIVVDGKSSGANVLTF

j_call: TRBJ1-1
v_call: TRBV5-4
cdr3_aa: CASSPRTGPETEAFF

j_call: TRBJ1-5
v_call: TRBV2
cdr3_aa: CASSEGWGQPQHF

j_call: TRBJ2-3
v_call: TRBV30
cdr3_aa: CAWSGGDADTQYF

j_call: TRBJ1-6
v_call: TRBV9
cdr3_aa: CASSRQEFPNSPLHF

j_call: TRBJ2-1
v_call: TRBV6-1
cdr3_aa: CASSLTITYNEQFF

j_call: TRBJ2-7
v_call: TRBV28
cdr3_aa: CASSLAHEQYF

j_call: TRBJ1-1
v_call: TRBV27
cdr3_aa: CASSLQSNTEAFF

j_call: TRBJ2-2
v_call: TRBV6-5
cdr3_aa: CASSLLAGVVGELFF

j_call: TRBJ2-7
v_call: TRBV2
cdr3_aa: CASKLVGSLYEQYF

j_call: TRBJ2-2
v_call: TRBV27
cdr3_aa: CASSLAGGPGELFF